This is a list of T cell receptor beta chains from one sample in a study of cytotoxic CD8 clonotypes in ibrutinib-treated CLL. Measured with immunoSEQ multiplex PCR; TCRdb has only the in-frame clones, and not every one. The repertoire consists of some 310,000 clones, with approximately 80% occurring once and the leading ten covering about 6.3%. The source material was PBMCs, sampled before ibrutinib treatment. Receptor source: a human donor with chronic lymphocytic leukemia. The CDR3 runs from the conserved cysteine through the conserved F or W. The D gene is left open where the match is weak. The size entry is marked missing in some rows and otherwise reads once, few, many or a size class.

D	V	J	size	DNA	CDR3
-	TRBV25-1	TRBJ1-5	-	TGTGCCAGCAGTGGACGAGATAGCAATCAGCCCCAGCATTTT	CASSGRDSNQPQHF
TRBD1	TRBV27	TRBJ1-4	few	TGTGCCAGCAGTTTAATCTGGACAGGGACTAATGAAAAACTGTTTTTT	CASSLIWTGTNEKLFF
-	TRBV30	TRBJ2-7	-	TGTGCCTGGAGCCTAGGGGACCAATTCTTCTACGAGCAGTACTTC	CAWSLGDQFFYEQYF
TRBD1	TRBV7-7	TRBJ2-2	few	TGTGCTAGCAGCTTAGATCTGACAGGGATGACCGGGGAGCTGTTTTTT	CASSLDLTGMTGELFF
-	TRBV7-9	TRBJ1-3	-	TGTGCCAGCAGCGCACGAACAGGGTCAGGAAACACCATATATTTT	CASSARTGSGNTIYF
-	TRBV27	TRBJ1-3	-	TGTGCCAGCACCGGACCTGGAAACACCATATATTTT	CASTGPGNTIYF
-	TRBV7-2	TRBJ2-2	-	TGTGCCAGCAGCCAAACCCGGGAAAACACCGGGGAGCTGTTTTTT	CASSQTRENTGELFF
TRBD2	TRBV27	TRBJ2-5	-	TGTGCCAGCAGTCTGGGACTAGCGGGAACAAAGACCCAGTACTTC	CASSLGLAGTKTQYF
-	TRBV4-2	TRBJ2-5	-	TGTGCCAGCAGCCAAGACGACTCGGGAGAGACCCAGTACTTC	CASSQDDSGETQYF
-	TRBV7-2	TRBJ1-1	-	TGTGCCAGCAGCCGGCGGAGTAGTACCAACACTGAAGCTTTCTTT	CASSRRSSTNTEAFF
TRBD1	TRBV25-1	TRBJ2-5	-	TGTGCCAGCAGGAAGACAGGGTTAGGACGACAAGAGACCCAGTACTTC	CASRKTGLGRQETQYF
-	TRBV19	TRBJ1-5	-	TGTGCCAGTACCCAATTCGGGGGAGATTATCAGCCCCAGCATTTT	CASTQFGGDYQPQHF
TRBD1	TRBV19	TRBJ1-1	-	TGTGCCAGTAGATGGGACAGGGGGTTCGCTGAAGCTTTCTTT	CASRWDRGFAEAFF
TRBD1	TRBV9	TRBJ1-2	-	TGTGCCAGCAGCGAGGACAGGGGCCCACCCTATGGCTACACCTTC	CASSEDRGPPYGYTF
-	TRBV6-5	TRBJ2-7	-	TGTGCCAGCAGTGAATTCTACGAGCAGTACTTC	CASSEFYEQYF
-	TRBV30	TRBJ1-1	few	TGTGCCTGGAGTGGAGGGCTTAGGTTGGATTTCTTT	CAWSGGLRLDFF
-	TRBV7-8	TRBJ1-1	few	TGTGCCAGCAGCCTTTATAGGGACATGCTGGAGCCTGAAGCTTTCTTT	CASSLYRDMLEPEAFF
TRBD1	TRBV12-5	TRBJ2-1	-	TGTGCTAGTATCCCCGGGACAGGATCCTACAATGAGCAGTTCTTC	CASIPGTGSYNEQFF
-	TRBV5-1	TRBJ2-7	-	TGCGCCAGCAGCTTGGTTTCCGGGAGCGAGCAGTACTTC	CASSLVSGSEQYF
TRBD1	TRBV7-9	TRBJ2-2	-	TGTGCCAGCAGCTTAAATGACAGGGGCGGGGAGCTGTTTTTT	CASSLNDRGGELFF
TRBD2	TRBV7-2	TRBJ2-2	-	TGTGCCAGCAGCTTAGACGGGAGGGCCGGCACCGGGGAGCTGTTTTTT	CASSLDGRAGTGELFF
-	TRBV9	TRBJ2-2	-	TGTGCCAGCAGCACGCGCGGTACCGGGGAGCTGTTTTTT	CASSTRGTGELFF
-	TRBV6-4	TRBJ1-1	once	TGTGCCAGCAGTGACAGGGGGGGCACTGAAGCTTTCTTT	CASSDRGGTEAFF
-	TRBV28	TRBJ2-1	-	TGTGCCAGCAGTCTAAACACTGGGACCTCCTACAATGAGCAGTTCTTC	CASSLNTGTSYNEQFF
-	TRBV15	TRBJ2-7	-	TGTGCCACCAGCAGAGTTAGCAGGGGACACTACGAGCAGTACTTC	CATSRVSRGHYEQYF
-	TRBV7-8	TRBJ2-7	-	TGTGCCAGCAGCTTAGGGGCGGGGGCCCTATCCTACGAGCAGTACTTC	CASSLGAGALSYEQYF
TRBD2	TRBV6-8	TRBJ2-7	-	TGTGCCAGCAGCGCGGGGGTAGAGCAGTACTTC	CASSAGVEQYF
TRBD2	TRBV2	TRBJ2-7	-	TGTGCCAGCAGTCCCCGGACTAGTAGGGGCGAGCAGTACTTC	CASSPRTSRGEQYF
TRBD1	TRBV9	TRBJ2-1	-	TGTGCCAGCAGCGCGGACCTGGGACAGAGAAACAATGAGCAGTTCTTC	CASSADLGQRNNEQFF
-	TRBV11-2	TRBJ1-1	-	TGTGCCAGCAGCTTAGTAGGGCAAGGGGGGAACACTGAAGCTTTCTTT	CASSLVGQGGNTEAFF
-	TRBV11-2	TRBJ1-4	-	TGTGCCAGCAGCTCACGAACAGGGTTTTGGGAAAAACTGTTTTTT	CASSSRTGFWEKLFF
TRBD1	TRBV2	TRBJ2-1	once	TGTGCCAGCCAGCACCGGACAGGTTTATGGGATGAGCAGTTCTTC	CASQHRTGLWDEQFF
-	TRBV28	TRBJ1-2	-	TGTGCCAGCAGTTCACTGAGGGGGTATGGCTACACCTTC	CASSSLRGYGYTF
-	TRBV7-6	TRBJ1-1	-	TGTGCCAGCAGCTTTGGGACGCAGGAGGGGAACACTGAAGCTTTCTTT	CASSFGTQEGNTEAFF
-	TRBV4-3	TRBJ2-7	few	TGCGCCAGCAGCCAAGGTTCGCGGCACTACGAGCAGTACTTC	CASSQGSRHYEQYF
TRBD2	TRBV27	TRBJ2-2	-	TGTGCCAGCAGTTGGGGGCTAGCGGGAGTTTCGACCGGGGAGCTGTTTTTT	CASSWGLAGVSTGELFF
TRBD1	TRBV10-3	TRBJ2-7	-	TGTGCCATCAGACCGGGACAGGATATATACGAGCAGTACTTC	CAIRPGQDIYEQYF
-	TRBV30	TRBJ1-1	few	TGTGCCTGGAGTGTACCTGAGGGGGGTTGGAACACTGAAGCTTTCTTT	CAWSVPEGGWNTEAFF
-	TRBV9	TRBJ2-2	few	TGTGCCAGCAGCGTGCAGGGGAGGACACACACCGGGGAGCTGTTTTTT	CASSVQGRTHTGELFF
TRBD2	TRBV7-8	TRBJ2-2	-	TGTGCCAGCAGCTTATCCCGGGGGGCCGGGGAGCTGTTTTTT	CASSLSRGAGELFF
-	TRBV9	TRBJ1-2	few	TGTGCCAGCACCAAGTCGGGACTCCTGCTCGACTATGGCTACACCTTC	CASTKSGLLLDYGYTF
TRBD2	TRBV6-4	TRBJ2-7	-	TGTGCCAGCAGGACTAGCGGGGGGCCGGAGCAGTACTTC	CASRTSGGPEQYF
-	TRBV5-6	TRBJ1-4	-	TGTGCCAGCAGCTTGGTGGGCCTCACAACTAATGAAAAACTGTTTTTT	CASSLVGLTTNEKLFF
-	TRBV6-6	TRBJ1-2	-	TGTGCCAGCAGAGATGGGACATCCAACTATGGCTACACCTTC	CASRDGTSNYGYTF
-	TRBV18	TRBJ2-3	-	TGTGCCAGCTCACCAGAACTCCAAGGGGCGCAGTATTTT	CASSPELQGAQYF
TRBD1	TRBV18	TRBJ2-2	-	TGTGCCAGCTCACCTTTGGGACAGGCGAACACCGGGGAGCTGTTTTTT	CASSPLGQANTGELFF
-	TRBV7-2	TRBJ2-7	once	TGTGCCAGCAGCACAGACAACTACTACGAGCAGTACTTC	CASSTDNYYEQYF